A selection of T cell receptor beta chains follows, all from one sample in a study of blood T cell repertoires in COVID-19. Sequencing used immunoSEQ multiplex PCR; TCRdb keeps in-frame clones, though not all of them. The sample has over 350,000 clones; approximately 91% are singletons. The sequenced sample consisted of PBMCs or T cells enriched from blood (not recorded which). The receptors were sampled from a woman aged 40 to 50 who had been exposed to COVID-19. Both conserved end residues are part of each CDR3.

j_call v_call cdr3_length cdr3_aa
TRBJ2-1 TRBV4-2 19 CASSQELSVSGGAFNEQFF
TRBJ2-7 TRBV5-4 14 CASSPGTSPYEQYF
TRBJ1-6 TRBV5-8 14 CASSPDRVGSPLHF
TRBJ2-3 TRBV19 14 CASREQGPTDTQYF
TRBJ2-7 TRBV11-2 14 CASSFLSGEYEQYF
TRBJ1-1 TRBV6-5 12 CASSFTTGLAFF
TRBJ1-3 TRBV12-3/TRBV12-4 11 CASKYRDTIYF
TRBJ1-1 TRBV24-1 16 CATSDPKLPGIRRAFF
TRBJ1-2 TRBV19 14 CASRQQGFIYGYTF
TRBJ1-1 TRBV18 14 CASSPTGGGTEAFF